This T cell receptor (beta chain) was observed in a study of graft-versus-host responses after intestinal transplantation listed by TCRdb under 2021. Regarding the research as a whole: The transplants that recipients received were multivisceral, liver-intestinal, or isolated intestinal. All recipients received anti-thymocyte globulin induction followed by maintenance tacrolimus and steroids for around three years. After intestinal transplantation, graft-versus-host and host-versus-graft alloreactive T cell clones in the graft, circulation and bone marrow were tracked using bulk TCR-beta CDR3 sequencing. The cohort enrolled approximately 24 intestinal transplant recipients including one retransplant, and a few patients lacking pretransplant specimens were excluded. To identify alloreactive clones, pre-transplant mixed lymphocyte reaction products were sequenced and then compared with unstimulated pre-transplant donor and recipient T cells. Instead of going to the commercial service, samples from a few later patients were sequenced in-house on an Illumina MiSeq and processed with MiXCR. A peak of at least 4% donor T cells among recipient peripheral blood mononuclear cells was the definition used for donor T cell macrochimerism.

Results and caveats for the whole study, not just this receptor: The conclusions were limited by the relatively low number and heterogeneity of the intestinal transplant patients. GvH clones were detected in recipient bone marrow, and some appeared earlier in ileal mucosa or blood, consistent with an intestinal mucosal origin. Early after transplant, peak levels of circulating GvH clones were found to be associated with declines in HvG clones. Patients with donor T cell macrochimerism had high GvH to HvG T cell clonal ratios in their allografts.

The CDR3 numbers 15 residues from cysteine through phenylalanine. The entry retains the CDR3 DNA only, 45 bases that are in frame from base 1. Trimmed from V: 4 bases; trimmed from J: 6 bases; junction bases lacking a gene match: 5. The germline V gene gives CDR1 as KGHSH and CDR2 as LQKENI. Libraries came from the immunoSEQ multiplex PCR assay. In most patients, genomic DNA was isolated using the Qiagen DNeasy Blood and Tissue Kit and sent frozen to Adaptive Biotechnologies for TCR sequencing. For most patients, genomic DNA was subjected to high-throughput TCR-beta CDR3 sequencing by Adaptive Biotechnologies. Under the source paper's analysis protocol: Adaptive's ImmunoSEQ software supplied the TCR sequencing data for around 19 patients, while MiXCR and VDJtools were used to process a few other patients. CD4 versus CD8 sorting errors were corrected by removing sequences found in both subsets at a frequency ratio below 5:1. CDR3 nucleotide sequences shared between donor and recipient were removed because their origin could not be assigned. To be classed as alloreactive, a clone needed at least 2-fold expansion over unstimulated cells and a minimum CFSE-low frequency of 0.002% (template counts) or 0.001% (read counts). Clones detected in sequenced pre-transplant spleen, lymph node, or MLR CFSE-low populations of the donor or recipient were defined as mappable. Cumulative frequency of alloreactive clones was calculated as a percentage of all sequences weighted by copy number. The table was pulled from immuneACCESS by TCRdb, which kept in-frame rearrangements only. Such tables lose some clones; where checked, under half of the loss comes from unresolved V genes, and the rest has no known cause. V and J calls plus clone size are reproduced from that table; the DNA served to infer D and trimming. This sample gives 80,000 to 100,000 clones in total; about nine tenths of them show up just once. Over 0.055% of the sample rests with the top ten.

As to this clone: Which antigen it targets is not known. Qualities for individual bases were not recorded, and no much larger clone is one base off.

Reading the label with the study, this specimen's time point is: cells obtained before transplantation from donor or recipient. CD3+CD4+ and CD3+CD8+ populations were FACS-sorted from unstimulated pre-transplant donor and recipient cells taken from spleen or lymph nodes. The receptor chain draws on TRBV18 and TRBJ2-1; 11 bases in between match TRBD1. The receptor was isolated from a human donor who was the organ donor for an intestinal transplant. This specimen was unstimulated CD8+ T cells sorted from spleen or lymph node cells, taken before transplant. The CDR3 corresponds to CASSQDRGRANEQFF. The bases are TGTGCCAGCTCACAGGACAGGGGGCGCGCCAATGAGCAGTTCTTC. Full variable domain (CDR3 extended with the reference TRBV18 and TRBJ2-1 proteins): NAGVMQNPRHLVRRRGQEARLRCSPMKGHSHVYWYRQLPEEGLKFMVYLQKENIIDESGMPKERFSAEFPKEGPSILRIQQVVRGDSAAYFCASSQDRGRANEQFFGPGTRLTVL.